The 21 T cell receptor beta chains below all came from one sample that was sequenced in a study of blood T cell repertoires in COVID-19. Sequenced by immunoSEQ multiplex PCR; TCRdb stores in-frame clones only, minus some. Counted here are roughly 250,000 clones, 75% to 90% occurring once; the ten biggest clones make up about 4.1%. Material for sequencing was PBMCs or T cells enriched from blood (not recorded which). These TCRs come from a woman between 25 and 40 years old who had recovered from COVID-19.

The CDR3 DNA reads TGTGCCAGCAGCAAATGTGGGCGACCACCTAGCACAGATACGCAGTATTTT. As protein: CASSKCGRPPSTDTQYF. The gene calls are TRBV21-1 and TRBJ2-3; the DNA was not used to check the table's D call, TRBD1. TRBV21-1 is designated a pseudogene. The CDR3 sequence is 17 residues long.

The DNA of the CDR3 is TGTGCCAGCAGTTCCGCCCGGGACAGTGATGGCTACACCTTC. It codes for CASSSARDSDGYTF. The V call is TRBV6-1, the J call TRBJ1-2; 7 bases align to TRBD1. Germline V gives CDR1 MNHNS, CDR2 SASEGT. The V and J ends lost 5 bases and 6 bases, in that order; junction bases with no gene match: 9. The CDR3 runs to 14 residues.

The chain employs TRBV5-8 and TRBJ2-1; 7 bases are shared with TRBD2. With 3 bases clipped from V and 7 bases from J, the junction kept 16 bases outside the gene matches. CDR1 SGHTS and CDR2 YDEGEE come from the germline V gene. CDR3 length equals 17 residues. The CDR3 is CASSSPLAATVGNEQFF. In nucleotides, the CDR3 is TGTGCCAGCAGCTCACCTCTAGCGGCTACCGTAGGGAATGAGCAGTTCTTC.

V gene TRBV24-1 combines with J gene TRBJ1-2; D not resolved. The CDR3 is made up of 13 amino acids. Germline CDR1 reads KGHDR; CDR2 reads SFDVKD. V lost 5 bases and J 2 bases, leaving 8 bases between the germline ends. This CDR3 is CATSVSGNYGYTF. CDR3 nucleotides: TGTGCCACCAGTGTGTCCGGGAACTATGGCTACACCTTC.

J is TRBJ1-6 and V is TRBV14; TRBD1 matches at 9 bases. This CDR3 region has 19 residues. V trimming: 3 bases; J trimming: 8 bases; junction bases outside the gene matches: 17. Germline loops: CDR1 SGHDN, CDR2 FVKESK. The CDR3 DNA sequence: TGTGCCAGCAGCCAGACCCGGGACAGGGATTTCATTCCCCATTCACCCCTCCACTTT. The encoded protein is CASSQTRDRDFIPHSPLHF.

This chain connects TRBV19 to TRBJ2-5; TRBD1 is a possible D gene (6 bases). V shed 5 bases and J shed 7 bases, with 17 bases lying between them. Germline CDR1 LNHDA, CDR2 SQIVND (reference sequence). This CDR3 comprises 14 residues. For the CDR3, the DNA is TGTGCCAGTAGTTTAACAGGGACCGAGGGGACCCAGTACTTC. It yields the protein CASSLTGTEGTQYF.

The CDR3: CASSSRQGVDQPQHF. The CDR3 DNA is TGTGCCAGCAGCTCCCGACAGGGGGTCGATCAGCCCCAGCATTTT. V usage is TRBV5-5 and J usage is TRBJ1-5, with 9 bases matching TRBD1. The J segment lost 5 bases and the V segment lost 3 bases, leaving 6 bases of the junction unmatched. The germline V gene has CDR1 SGHKS and CDR2 YYEKEE (reference sequence). The CDR3 contains 15 residues.

This chain joins TRBV27 and TRBJ2-7; D might be TRBD2 (5 bases). The germline CDR1 and CDR2 sequences are MNHEY and SMNVEV (reference sequence). Deletions cut 5 bases from V and 3 bases from J, with 11 bases between. CDR3 size: 13 residues. CDR3 residues: CASSLEAYYEQYF. In DNA form, the CDR3 reads TGTGCCAGCAGTCTGGAGGCCTACTACGAGCAGTACTTC.

The sample holds one count of this clone. The rearrangement links TRBV11-1 to TRBJ2-5; no firm D call. Germline V gene lookup returns CDR1 SGHAT and CDR2 FQDESV (reference sequence). V was clipped by 3 bases and J by 1 base, with 9 bases between them. The CDR3 is made up of 14 amino acids. The chain's CDR3 is CASSFSESQETQYF. CDR3 DNA: TGTGCCAGCAGCTTTTCGGAGTCCCAAGAGACCCAGTACTTC.

This clone was seen only a few times. J is TRBJ2-2 and V is TRBV11-2, with D maybe TRBD2 (5 bases). V was trimmed by 6 bases and J by 7 bases, leaving 12 bases between them. This CDR3 comprises 13 residues. Germline V gene lookup returns CDR1 SGHAT and CDR2 FQNNGV. CDR3 protein: CASSWRRDGELFF. The CDR3 DNA follows: TGTGCCAGCAGTTGGAGACGGGACGGGGAGCTGTTTTTT.

In this sample, this clone turned up a few times. The chain recombines TRBV18 with TRBJ2-7; 7 positions match TRBD1. V lost 0 bases and J lost 3; bases outside the gene matches: 8. The CDR3 runs 16 residues. Germline loops: CDR1 KGHSH, CDR2 LQKENI. The CDR3 here is CASSPPGLGGIYEQYF. Here the CDR3 DNA reads TGTGCCAGCTCACCACCGGGGTTAGGGGGCATCTACGAGCAGTACTTC. The variable domain in full, with the rest retrieved from reference TRBV18 and TRBJ2-7, is NAGVMQNPRHLVRRRGQEARLRCSPMKGHSHVYWYRQLPEEGLKFMVYLQKENIIDESGMPKERFSAEFPKEGPSILRIQQVVRGDSAAYFCASSPPGLGGIYEQYFGPGTRLTVT.

The chain employs TRBV9 and TRBJ2-3; 9 bases are a match to TRBD1. CDR3 length: 16 residues. V lost 2 bases to trimming and J lost 4 bases; unmatched junction nucleotides: 8. CDR1 and CDR2 from the germline V gene are SGDLS and YYNGEE. CDR3 residues: CASSVYRGQGSDTQYF. In DNA, the CDR3 is TGTGCCAGCAGCGTCTACCGGGGACAGGGCTCAGATACGCAGTATTTT.

In this sample, this clone turned up a few times. V is TRBV20-1 and J is TRBJ2-7, with a tentative D call TRBD2 (6 bases). CDR1 and CDR2 (germline): DFQATT, SNEGSKA (reference sequence). The V end was cut by 3 bases, the J end by 3 bases, with 15 bases between. CDR3 length: 14 amino acids. The CDR3 DNA reads TGCAGTGCTAGTGGGGTGGGGGGAATCTACGAGCAGTACTTC. Its translation is CSASGVGGIYEQYF.

This clone was found a few times. The J gene is TRBJ1-4, the V gene TRBV19, with TRBD1 identical over 8 bases. Looked up from germline, CDR1 is LNHDA and CDR2 is SQIVND (reference sequence). V shed 4 bases, J shed 8 bases, and the junction held 18 bases outside the gene matches. The CDR3 runs to 18 residues. CDR3 region: CASSTLRGTGGGREKLFF. The CDR3 nucleotides read TGTGCCAGTAGTACACTCAGGGGAACAGGGGGAGGCCGCGAAAAACTGTTTTTT.

The chain has TRBV5-1 and TRBJ1-5, with a possible D match to TRBD1 (6 bases). There are 16 residues in the CDR3. Between the trimmed V and J ends, which lost 4 bases and 0 bases, there was a span of 14 bases. The germline V gene has CDR1 SGHRS and CDR2 YFSETQ. The CDR3 sequence: CASSQSWDISNQPQHF. The CDR3 nucleotides read TGCGCCAGCAGCCAATCCTGGGACATTAGCAATCAGCCCCAGCATTTT.

The V gene is TRBV16, the J gene TRBJ1-1; 8 bases are shared with TRBD1. The germline CDR1 and CDR2 sequences are KGHSY and FQNENV. The CDR3 covers 18 residues. V shed 0 bases, J shed 3 bases, and the junction held 12 bases outside the gene matches. CDR3 residues: CASSQSRQGALTDTEAFF. The CDR3 DNA reads as TGTGCCAGCAGCCAATCTAGGCAGGGGGCTTTGACGGACACTGAAGCTTTCTTT.

The chain uses TRBV14 and TRBJ1-6; possible D gene TRBD1, 5 bases. CDR1 SGHDN and CDR2 FVKESK come from the germline V gene. This CDR3 is built from 16 residues. V was cut by 4 bases and J by 7 bases, with 17 bases left in between. CDR3: CASSPRGHTMNSPLHF. CDR3 DNA sequence: TGTGCCAGCAGCCCCCGTGGACATACGATGAATTCACCCCTCCACTTT.

This clone was detected only once. CDR3 coding DNA: TGTGCCAGCAGCTCCCCAGTTAGCGGGGGTTCCTACGAGCAGTACTTC. This sequence encodes CASSSPVSGGSYEQYF. The J gene is TRBJ2-7, the V gene TRBV27, with 9 bases lining up with TRBD2. Looked up from germline, CDR1 is MNHEY and CDR2 is SMNVEV (reference sequence). The CDR3 consists of 16 residues. Losses at the gene ends were 6 bases for V and 1 base for J; bases not matched to a gene: 10.

This clone appeared once. V usage is TRBV28 and J usage is TRBJ1-5, with a weak D call TRBD1 (5 bases). CDR1 MDHEN and CDR2 SYDVKM come from the germline V gene. Trimming shortened V by 5 bases and J by 6 bases, and 8 bases separated the two germline ends. CDR3 length equals 12 residues. CDR3 sequence (DNA): TGTGCCAGCAGTACCGGGGGTCAGCCCCAGCATTTT. Its translation is CASSTGGQPQHF.

This clone was seen just once. The rearrangement links TRBV10-2 to TRBJ1-3; D perhaps matches TRBD1 (5 bases). V lost 5 bases to trimming and J lost 8 bases, with 19 bases between them. CDR1 WSHSY and CDR2 SAAADI come from the germline V gene. This CDR3 spans 15 amino acids. In nucleotides, the CDR3 is TGCGCCAGCAGTCTATCTCGGGGGTTGGGAGACACCATATATTTT. It is translated as CASSLSRGLGDTIYF.

The rearrangement joins TRBV7-8 to TRBJ1-1, with D tentatively TRBD1 (6 bases). Germline CDR1 reads SGHVS; CDR2 reads FQNEAQ. The CDR3 is 14 residues long. Trimming left V 3 bases short and J 1 base short, with 9 bases between. The CDR3: CASSFGTRNTEAFF. Written as DNA, the CDR3 is TGTGCCAGCAGCTTCGGGACACGGAACACTGAAGCTTTCTTT. Complete variable domain (other parts from reference TRBV7-8 and TRBJ1-1): GAGVSQSPRYKVAKRGQDVALRCDPISGHVSLFWYQQALGQGPEFLTYFQNEAQLDKSGLPSDRFFAERPEGSVSTLKIQRTQQEDSAVYLCASSFGTRNTEAFFGQGTRLTVV.